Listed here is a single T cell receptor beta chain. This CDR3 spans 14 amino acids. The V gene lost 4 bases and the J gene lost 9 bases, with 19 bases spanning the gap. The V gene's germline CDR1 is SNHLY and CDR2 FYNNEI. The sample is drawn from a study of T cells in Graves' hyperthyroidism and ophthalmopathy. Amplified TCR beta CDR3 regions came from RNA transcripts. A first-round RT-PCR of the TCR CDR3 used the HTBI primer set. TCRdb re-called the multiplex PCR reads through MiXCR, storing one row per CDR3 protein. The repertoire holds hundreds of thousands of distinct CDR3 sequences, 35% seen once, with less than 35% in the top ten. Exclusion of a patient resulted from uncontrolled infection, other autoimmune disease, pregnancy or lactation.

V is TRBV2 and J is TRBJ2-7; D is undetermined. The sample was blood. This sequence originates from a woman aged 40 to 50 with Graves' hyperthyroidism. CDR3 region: CASSATPVRPGQYF. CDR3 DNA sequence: TGTGCCAGCAGTGCTACCCCAGTGAGGCCGGGGCAGTACTTC. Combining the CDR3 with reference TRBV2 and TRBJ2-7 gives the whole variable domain EPEVTQTPSHQVTQMGQEVILRCVPISNHLYFYWYRQILGQKVEFLVSFYNNEISEKSEIFDDQFSVERPDGSNFTLKIRSTKLEDSAMYFCASSATPVRPGQYFGPGTRLTVT.